The 11 T cell receptor beta chains in this list originate from one sample, sequenced in a study of molecular identifiers for immune sequencing clone quantification. TCRdb re-called the PCR reads through MiXCR, storing one row per CDR3 protein. The sample has hundreds of thousands of distinct CDR3 sequences; roughly 27% are singletons. The sequenced sample consisted of naive CD8+ T cells from blood, with Jurkat cell RNA spiked in. As to subset: FACS-sorted CD8+CD4-CCR7+CD45RA+ naive T cells. Receptors were obtained from a human donor in good health. Some libraries in this study had Jurkat cell RNA spiked in.

V usage is TRBV24-1 and J usage is TRBJ2-3; tentatively, D is TRBD2 (5 bases). V was pared by 3 bases and J by 9 bases, with 9 bases between. This CDR3 region has 12 residues. Germline values: CDR1 KGHDR, CDR2 SFDVKD. In DNA, the CDR3 is TGTGCCACCAGTGATAGCGGTCAGACGCAGTATTTT. This gives the protein CATSDSGQTQYF.

V usage is TRBV3-1 and J usage is TRBJ1-5, with TRBD1 identical over 7 bases. Germline CDR1 is LGHDT and CDR2 is YNNKEL (reference sequence). The CDR3 is 15 amino acids. V dropped 0 bases and J dropped 6; count of bases not matched to a gene: 5. This CDR3 reads CASSQEAGGRQPQHF. For the CDR3, the DNA is TGTGCCAGCAGCCAAGAGGCAGGGGGGCGTCAGCCCCAGCATTTT.

Regarding this clonotype: This may be a read error, as it is one base from a much larger clone. The chain is built from TRBV12-3 or TRBV12-4 and TRBJ2-1; D call uncertain. CDR3 length: 14 residues. The DNA of the CDR3 is TGTACCAGCAGTCCCCTAAAGGCCTACAATGAGCAGTTCTTC. Protein product: CTSSPLKAYNEQFF.

A note on this clonotype: A read error may be the cause here, since a much bigger clone is one base away. The chain carries TRBV27 and TRBJ2-3; D remains ambiguous. The CDR3 is 15 residues long. V lost 2 bases and J lost 2, with 11 bases in between. Germline V gene data show CDR1 as MNHEY and CDR2 as SMNVEV (reference sequence). Here the CDR3 reads CASSLLGLHTDTQYF. CDR3 DNA sequence: TGTGCCAGCAGTTTACTGGGATTACACACAGATACGCAGTATTTT.

This clonotype was picked up many times. The rearrangement links TRBV5-5 to TRBJ2-7; weak D call: TRBD1 (6 bases). Germline CDR1 reads SGHKS; CDR2 reads YYEKEE (reference sequence). Trimming stripped 0 bases from V and 7 bases from J, with 14 bases between. The CDR3 contains 14 residues. Here the CDR3 reads CASSLGEGVLEQYF. In nucleotides, the CDR3 is TGTGCCAGCAGCTTGGGAGAGGGGGTCTTGGAGCAGTACTTC.

This clonotype was counted a few times. The chain is built from TRBV9 and TRBJ1-6, with D tentatively TRBD1 (5 bases). Germline CDR1 reads SGDLS; CDR2 reads YYNGEE. The V end was cut by 0 bases, the J end by 7 bases, with 11 bases between. This CDR3 comprises 15 residues. This CDR3 is CASSVGGTGNSPLHF. The CDR3 region has the DNA TGTGCCAGCAGCGTAGGAGGGACCGGGAATTCACCCCTCCACTTT.

The chain uses TRBV27 and TRBJ2-1; TRBD1 is a possible D gene (6 bases). CDR3 length equals 15 residues. V was pared by 5 bases and J by 0 bases, with 11 bases between. Germline CDR1 MNHEY, CDR2 SMNVEV (reference sequence). The CDR3 is CASSVDRVSYNEQFF. In nucleotides, the CDR3 is TGTGCCAGCAGTGTGGACAGAGTCTCCTACAATGAGCAGTTCTTC.

This clonotype appeared many times. The chain employs TRBV4-3 and TRBJ1-1, with D possibly matching TRBD1 (5 bases). The CDR3 contains 15 residues. V dropped 0 bases and J dropped 5 bases, with 13 bases sitting between them. Germline CDR1 LGHNA, CDR2 YSLEER. The DNA of the CDR3 is TGCGCCAGCAGCCAAGACTGGAGGGGAGGAACTGAAGCTTTCTTT. Encoded protein: CASSQDWRGGTEAFF.

There are a few counts of this clonotype. V is TRBV27 and J is TRBJ1-6; D remains unclear. The CDR3 is 14 amino acids. Trimming removed 0 bases from V and 7 bases from J, with 7 bases in between. The germline CDR1 and CDR2 sequences are MNHEY and SMNVEV (reference sequence). The CDR3 is CASSLSGWNSPLHF. As DNA, the CDR3 is TGTGCCAGCAGTTTATCAGGGTGGAATTCACCCCTCCACTTT.

This clonotype has a count of ten or more. V and J are TRBV6-6 and TRBJ2-5; 9 bases fit TRBD1. The CDR3 totals 14 residues. Germline assignment: CDR1 MNHNY and CDR2 SVGAGI (reference sequence). V lost 5 bases, J lost 2 bases, and 3 bases stayed unmatched. Written as DNA, the CDR3 is TGTGCCAGCAGTGGCGGACAGGGGCAAGAGACCCAGTACTTC. Translated, it gives CASSGGQGQETQYF.

This clonotype showed up many times. The chain combines TRBV28 with TRBJ2-3; TRBD1 is a possible D gene (5 bases). The length of the CDR3 is 15 residues. CDR1 and CDR2 from the germline V gene are MDHEN and SYDVKM. The V end lost 3 bases, the J end lost 0 bases, and 10 bases lay between the germline ends. CDR3 region: CASSFRDSSTDTQYF. In DNA form, the CDR3 reads TGTGCCAGCAGTTTCCGAGACAGCAGCACAGATACGCAGTATTTT.